A single sample is the source of the 28 T cell receptor beta chains below, sequenced in a study of technical replicates of blood from a handful of donors. Sequencing was performed with immunoSEQ multiplex PCR; in TCRdb, only in-frame clones are kept and a portion is missing. The sample contains approximately 76,000 clones, 75% to 95% of which appear only once. The sample consisted of T cells isolated from PBMCs. These receptors originate from a human donor in good health.

The chain has TRBV4-1 and TRBJ2-7; no clear D gene. The V end lost 0 bases, the J end lost 3 bases, and 12 bases lay between the germline ends. CDR1 and CDR2 (germline): MGHRA, YSYEKL. The CDR3 consists of 15 residues. The CDR3 loop reads CASSQDRGFFYEQYF. CDR3 nucleotides: TGCGCCAGCAGCCAAGATAGAGGCTTTTTCTACGAGCAGTACTTC.

The chain combines TRBV7-9 with TRBJ2-5, with D perhaps TRBD1 (6 bases). The length of the CDR3 is 15 residues. Germline V gives CDR1 SEHNR, CDR2 FQNEAQ (reference sequence). V was trimmed by 1 base and J by 7 bases, leaving 16 bases between them. As DNA, the CDR3 is TGTGCCAGCAGCTTAGACAGGGCCGTACCGGGGACCCAGTACTTC. The encoded protein is CASSLDRAVPGTQYF.

V is TRBV11-1 and J is TRBJ1-1, with 9 bases matching TRBD1. J lost 0 bases, V lost 3 bases, and 11 bases had no gene match. The CDR3 runs to 18 residues. Germline V gives CDR1 SGHAT, CDR2 FQDESV (reference sequence). The CDR3 loop reads CASSLGRTGDYMNTEAFF. The DNA of the CDR3 is TGTGCCAGCAGCTTGGGGAGGACAGGGGACTACATGAACACTGAAGCTTTCTTT.

The rearrangement uses TRBV7-9 and TRBJ1-1; maybe TRBD1 (6 bases). CDR3 length: 13 residues. The germline V gene has CDR1 SEHNR and CDR2 FQNEAQ (reference sequence). The germline V and J ends were trimmed by 5 bases and 5 bases, with 12 bases remaining between them. The CDR3 nucleotides read TGTGCCAGCAGCAACAGGGAACGGACTGAAGCTTTCTTT. Its translation: CASSNRERTEAFF.

The V and J genes are TRBV21-1 and TRBJ2-1; TRBD2 reflects the table's D call only, with no check against the DNA. TRBV21-1 is a pseudogene. The CDR3 is 21 residues long. The CDR3 loop is CASSKETGTSGSIFYYNEQFF. In nucleotides, the CDR3 is TGTGCCAGCAGCAAAGAGACAGGGACTAGCGGGAGTATCTTCTACTACAATGAGCAGTTCTTC.

The CDR3 is CASSDGTSGTDTQYF. The CDR3 DNA reads as TGTGCCAGCAGTGACGGGACTAGCGGCACAGATACGCAGTATTTT. The chain employs TRBV6-4 and TRBJ2-3; 10 bases are a match to TRBD2. CDR3 length equals 15 residues. The trim removed 2 bases at V and 1 base at J, leaving 0 bases unmatched. CDR1 is MRHNA, CDR2 SNTAGT, per germline.

This CDR3 reads CAISEGGGSPLTDTQYF. CDR3 sequence (DNA): TGTGCCATCAGTGAGGGCGGGGGGTCCCCCCTCACAGATACGCAGTATTTT. The chain couples TRBV10-3 to TRBJ2-3; 8 bases map to TRBD2. Germline assignment: CDR1 ENHRY and CDR2 SYGVKD. The CDR3 spans 17 residues. V gave up 2 bases and J gave up 2 bases; unmatched junction bases: 9.

The chain couples TRBV5-1 to TRBJ2-4, with D unresolved. From germline, CDR1 is SGHRS and CDR2 YFSETQ. V was clipped by 6 bases and J by 7 bases, with 14 bases between them. This CDR3 spans 13 amino acids. The CDR3 bases are TGCGCCAGCAATGAACCGTCTACGAACATTCAGTACTTC. The encoded protein is CASNEPSTNIQYF.

This chain connects TRBV5-1 to TRBJ1-2; a weak D match, TRBD1 (5 bases). Trimming took off 5 bases at V and 0 bases at J, with 11 bases between the two ends. The V gene's germline CDR1 is SGHRS and CDR2 YFSETQ. The CDR3 is 14 residues long. The CDR3 sequence: CASSIQGTNYGYTF. As DNA, the CDR3 is TGCGCCAGCAGTATCCAGGGTACTAACTATGGCTACACCTTC.

The CDR3 region has the DNA TGTGCCAGCAGTGGGGGGGGCGAGCAGTACTTC. Its protein product is CASSGGGEQYF. The chain recombines TRBV6-1 with TRBJ2-7; TRBD2 matches at 7 bases. The length of the CDR3 is 11 residues. With V trimmed by 4 bases and J by 6 bases, 0 bases remained unmatched. Looked up from germline, CDR1 is MNHNS and CDR2 is SASEGT.

This chain uses TRBV10-2 with TRBJ1-4, with a tentative D call TRBD1 (5 bases). CDR3 size: 15 residues. V was clipped by 2 bases and J by 6 bases, with 13 bases between them. Germline CDR1 and CDR2: WSHSY and SAAADI. The CDR3 sequence: CASSERASGDEKLFF. In nucleotides, the CDR3 is TGCGCCAGCAGTGAGAGAGCTTCGGGGGATGAAAAACTGTTTTTT.

The chain recombines TRBV20-1 with TRBJ1-2, with D hard to call. The germline V gene has CDR1 DFQATT and CDR2 SNEGSKA (reference sequence). The CDR3 loop spans 11 amino acids. V dropped 5 bases and J dropped 7 bases, with 11 bases sitting between them. The CDR3 DNA reads as TGCAGTGCTGTTCCTCGGAGTGGCTACACCTTC. It encodes CSAVPRSGYTF.

The chain is built from TRBV2 and TRBJ1-6; unclear D gene. The V and J ends lost 3 bases and 6 bases respectively, with 12 bases between them. Germline values: CDR1 SNHLY, CDR2 FYNNEI. This CDR3 spans 15 amino acids. Here the CDR3 reads CASSDTGRSNSPLHF. As DNA, the CDR3 is TGTGCCAGCAGTGATACGGGGAGGAGTAATTCACCCCTCCACTTT.

The rearrangement uses TRBV10-3 and TRBJ1-2, with TRBD1 matching over 7 bases. The V and J ends lost 3 bases and 2 bases, in that order; junction bases with no gene match: 9. The CDR3 totals 16 residues. Germline V gives CDR1 ENHRY, CDR2 SYGVKD. The CDR3 DNA reads TGTGCCATCAGTGACCCCCTCGAGACAGGGAACTATGGCTACACCTTC. Residues: CAISDPLETGNYGYTF.

This chain links TRBV7-9 with TRBJ2-7; 7 nucleotides agree with TRBD1. Trimming at V came to 1 base and at J to 4 bases, leaving 4 bases not matched to a gene. Germline V lookup: CDR1 SEHNR, CDR2 FQNEAQ (reference sequence). The CDR3 sequence is 14 residues long. CDR3 loop: CASSLVGQNYEQYF. The CDR3 bases are TGTGCCAGCAGCTTAGTGGGACAGAATTACGAGCAGTACTTC. The whole variable domain, filled in from reference TRBV7-9 and TRBJ2-7, reads DTGVSQNPRHKITKRGQNVTFRCDPISEHNRLYWYRQTLGQGPEFLTYFQNEAQLEKSRLLSDRFSAERPKGSFSTLEIQRTEQGDSAMYLCASSLVGQNYEQYFGPGTRLTVT.

J is TRBJ1-3 and V is TRBV18; 7 positions match TRBD1. CDR1 KGHSH and CDR2 LQKENI come from the germline V gene. The CDR3 runs to 16 residues. Germline trimming cut 3 bases from V and 2 bases from J; bases unmatched to any gene: 7. The CDR3 spells CASSPYRDSTGNTIYF. CDR3 bases: TGTGCCAGCTCACCTTACCGGGACAGCACTGGAAACACCATATATTTT. Using reference TRBV18 and TRBJ1-3 for the parts outside the CDR3, the full variable domain is NAGVMQNPRHLVRRRGQEARLRCSPMKGHSHVYWYRQLPEEGLKFMVYLQKENIIDESGMPKERFSAEFPKEGPSILRIQQVVRGDSAAYFCASSPYRDSTGNTIYFGEGSWLTVV.

The J gene is TRBJ1-2, the V gene TRBV10-1; possibly TRBD1 for D (5 bases). Germline V gives CDR1 WNHNN, CDR2 SYGVQD (reference sequence). The CDR3 length is 13 residues. V lost 2 bases and J lost 3, with 7 bases in between. CDR3 residues: CASSEGADYGYTF. In DNA, the CDR3 is TGCGCCAGCAGTGAGGGGGCGGACTATGGCTACACCTTC.

The chain couples TRBV7-3 to TRBJ2-6; maybe TRBD1 (6 bases). CDR3 length: 15 residues. The germline V and J ends were trimmed by 5 bases and 0 bases, with 8 bases remaining between them. CDR1 is SGHTA and CDR2 is FQGTGA in the germline V gene. The CDR3 DNA sequence: TGTGCCAGCAGCGGACAGCTCTCTGGGGCCAACGTCCTGACTTTC. Translation: CASSGQLSGANVLTF.

The V call is TRBV5-4, the J call TRBJ2-7; D may be TRBD1 (6 bases). The V gene's germline CDR1 is SGHNT and CDR2 YYREEE (reference sequence). The CDR3 is 16 amino acids. V was shortened by 4 bases and J by 2 bases, with 19 bases between the two germline ends. DNA of the CDR3: TGTGCCAGCAGCCCGATGACAGGCCGCGGAGCCTACGAGCAGTACTTC. Translating it yields CASSPMTGRGAYEQYF.

The V and J genes are TRBV15 and TRBJ2-7, with 9 bases lining up with TRBD1. V lost 6 bases and J lost 4; bases outside the gene matches: 4. The CDR3 has 13 amino acids. Per germline, CDR1 LNHNV and CDR2 YYDKDF (reference sequence). The CDR3 DNA follows: TGTGCCACCAGGACAGGGGGGCGGTACGAGCAGTACTTC. Amino acid sequence: CATRTGGRYEQYF.

The chain joins TRBV29-1 to TRBJ2-1; 14 nucleotides line up with TRBD2. Germline V gene data show CDR1 as SQVTM and CDR2 as ANQGSEA. The trim removed 3 bases at V and 5 bases at J, leaving 15 bases unmatched. There are 19 residues in the CDR3. The CDR3 loop reads CSVEGTSGSFHQRNNEQFF. The CDR3 coding sequence is TGCAGCGTTGAGGGGACTAGCGGGAGTTTCCATCAGCGAAACAATGAGCAGTTCTTC.

The CDR3 spells CASSPPGVAGGRDTQYF. CDR3 sequence (DNA): TGTGCCAGCTCACCACCCGGAGTAGCGGGAGGGAGAGATACGCAGTATTTT. V gene TRBV18 combines with J gene TRBJ2-3, with 11 bases lining up with TRBD2. The CDR3 contains 17 residues. Trimming cost V 0 bases and J 5 bases; bases outside gene matches: 7. In germline, CDR1 is KGHSH, CDR2 LQKENI.

The chain combines TRBV19 with TRBJ1-1, with D possibly TRBD1 on 6 matching bases. V lost 6 bases and J 0 bases, leaving 8 bases between the germline ends. Germline values: CDR1 LNHDA, CDR2 SQIVND (reference sequence). The CDR3 is 13 amino acids. The CDR3 region is CASRWGLNTEAFF. In DNA form, the CDR3 reads TGTGCCAGTAGGTGGGGGCTGAACACTGAAGCTTTCTTT. The full variable domain, its missing parts supplied by reference TRBV19 and TRBJ1-1, is DGGITQSPKYLFRKEGQNVTLSCEQNLNHDAMYWYRQDPGQGLRLIYYSQIVNDFQKGDIAEGYSVSREKKESFPLTVTSAQKNPTAFYLCASRWGLNTEAFFGQGTRLTVV.

The chain combines TRBV10-1 with TRBJ2-5; TRBD2 might be the D (5 bases). The CDR3 has 15 amino acids. Germline lookup yields CDR1 WNHNN and CDR2 SYGVQD (reference sequence). V shed 5 bases and J shed 2 bases, with 15 bases lying between them. This CDR3 reads CASSPAGSRQETQYF. For the CDR3, the DNA is TGCGCCAGCAGTCCGGCGGGCAGTAGACAAGAGACCCAGTACTTC.

This chain connects TRBV9 to TRBJ1-2; 7 bases line up with TRBD1. Germline V CDR1 and CDR2: SGDLS, YYNGEE. CDR3 length: 16 amino acids. V lost 4 bases and J lost 8; bases outside the gene matches: 17. CDR3 protein: CASSPLPTGLVEGYTF. The CDR3 bases are TGTGCCAGCAGCCCCCTACCGACAGGGCTTGTGGAAGGCTACACCTTC.

This chain connects TRBV4-1 to TRBJ2-7; 8 positions match TRBD2. V lost 4 bases and J lost 1; bases outside the gene matches: 9. There are 16 residues in the CDR3. Germline values: CDR1 MGHRA, CDR2 YSYEKL. The CDR3 loop reads CASSPAVAGLSYEQYF. CDR3 coding DNA: TGCGCCAGCAGCCCCGCGGTAGCGGGGCTATCCTACGAGCAGTACTTC.

The V and J genes are TRBV5-4 and TRBJ1-2; 10 bases map to TRBD1. CDR1 and CDR2 from the germline V gene are SGHNT and YYREEE (reference sequence). Unmatched junction bases numbered 4, after V lost 4 bases and J lost 4 bases. The CDR3 extends over 14 amino acids. The CDR3 nucleotides are TGTGCCAGCAGCCGGGGACAGGGGCCCTATGGCTACACCTTC. Its translation: CASSRGQGPYGYTF.

This clone was counted once. V gene TRBV4-1 combines with J gene TRBJ1-6, with TRBD1 as a possible D gene (5 bases). CDR1 and CDR2 from the germline V gene are MGHRA and YSYEKL. There are 17 residues in the CDR3. The germline V and J ends were trimmed by 2 bases and 9 bases, with 20 bases remaining between them. CDR3 residues: CASSQLGVGGTVSPLHF. The CDR3 region has the DNA TGCGCCAGCAGCCAATTAGGGGTGGGCGGAACGGTTTCACCCCTCCACTTT.